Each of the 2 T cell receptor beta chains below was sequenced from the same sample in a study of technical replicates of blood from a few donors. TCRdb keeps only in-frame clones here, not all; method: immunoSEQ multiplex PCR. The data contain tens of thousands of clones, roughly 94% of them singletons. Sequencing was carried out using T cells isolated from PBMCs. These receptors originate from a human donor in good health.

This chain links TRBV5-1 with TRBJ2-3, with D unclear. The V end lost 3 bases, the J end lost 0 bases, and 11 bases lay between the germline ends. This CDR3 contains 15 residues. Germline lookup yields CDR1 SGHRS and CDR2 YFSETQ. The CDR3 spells CASSWSLTSTDTQYF. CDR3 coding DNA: TGCGCCAGCAGCTGGAGCCTCACTAGCACAGATACGCAGTATTTT.

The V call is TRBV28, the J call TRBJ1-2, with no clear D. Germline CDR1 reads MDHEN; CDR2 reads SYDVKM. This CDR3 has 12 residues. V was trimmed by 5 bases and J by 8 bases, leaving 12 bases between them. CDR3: CASSPLTRGYTF. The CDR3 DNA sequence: TGTGCCAGCAGTCCCCTGACGCGGGGCTACACCTTC.